The TCR beta chain described here comes from a study of cytomegalovirus exposure and HLA in healthy donors. The study, taken as a whole, reports: V- and J-gene trimming in TCR beta was tied to a missense DCLRE1C variant by an analysis performed later. Earlier results showed most TCR beta V segments being productive about 87% or about 30% of the time. The study had only CMV serostatus as immune exposure information.

This clone showed up just a few times. No antigen is known for it. The CDR3 totals 14 residues. Unmatched junction bases numbered 5, after V lost 6 bases and J lost 1 base. Germline assignment: CDR1 MNHEY and CDR2 SVGAGI. The PCR was carried out with 60 Vbeta primers and 13 Jbeta primers. Method: immunoSEQ multiplex PCR; TCRdb's copy keeps in-frame clones and lacks some. The profile shows about 120,000 clones, 80% of them singletons. Donors were ostensibly healthy at sampling, although undocumented immune exposures were probable. The specimen sequenced was PBMCs. This receptor was taken from a female donor in good health and CMV-seropositive. The chain links TRBV6-5 to TRBJ1-1; 7 nucleotides align to TRBD1. CDR3 protein: CASSSRTGNTEAFF. The CDR3 DNA is TGTGCCAGCAGCTCCCGGACAGGGAACACTGAAGCTTTCTTT.